This section outlines one T cell receptor beta chain sequence together with its context. The antigen is undetermined. The table came from immunoSEQ multiplex PCR; TCRdb's copy has only in-frame clones and leaves some out. The sample records 25,000 to 35,000 clones, more than 85% being singletons. This record belongs to a study of T cells in tuberculosis. At the level of the study: This South African cohort compared adolescents with or without latent tuberculosis against adults with active tuberculosis. Study-wide results and caveats: Active tuberculosis TCR-alpha repertoires lay closer to GMM-specific TCRs than IGRA-negative controls, suggesting clonal expansion.

Deletions cut 2 bases from V and 4 bases from J, with 9 bases between. Germline V gives CDR1 MNHNS, CDR2 SASEGT. This CDR3 contains 14 residues. Latent tuberculosis screening used tuberculin skin test and IGRA at entry. On average roughly 100,000 T cells per donor were immunosequenced. The sequenced sample was PBMCs. The chain joins TRBV6-1 to TRBJ1-3; no definite D call. The TCR was taken from a donor between 10 and 29 years old with latent tuberculosis or without tuberculosis infection. CDR3 residues: CASSEPGRGNTIYF. In DNA, the CDR3 is TGTGCCAGCAGTGAACCGGGGAGGGGAAACACCATATATTTT.